The 19 T cell receptor beta chains below were found in one sample sequenced in a study of vaccination and CD4 T cells after COVID-19. These TCRs' antigens remain unknown. An Oncomine TCR Beta short-read assay was used to sequence the DNA from cultured CD4+ T cells. TCRdb re-derived calls from the PCR reads in MiXCR, one entry per CDR3 protein. The profile shows some 11,000 distinct CDR3 sequences, 45% to 55% of them singletons. Indicated treatment: approximately nine-day PBMC culture with coronavirus spike peptide pools or control peptides (ViraFEST assay). The sequencing input was CD4+ T cells from blood, cultured in vitro. These receptors were taken from a human donor who had recovered from COVID-19.

The J gene is TRBJ2-2, the V gene TRBV4-1; the match to TRBD2 covers 7 bases. V trimming: 3 bases; J trimming: 6 bases; junction bases outside the gene matches: 7. From germline, CDR1 is MGHRA and CDR2 YSYEKL. The CDR3 is made up of 15 amino acids. The DNA for the CDR3 is TGCGCCAGCAGCCAGACGGGAGGAGGGCCCGGGGAGCTGTTTTTT. It translates to CASSQTGGGPGELFF.

V is TRBV20-1 and J is TRBJ1-1, with 9 bases identical to TRBD1. The V segment lost 1 base and the J segment 8 bases; nucleotides outside the gene matches: 5. Germline V lookup: CDR1 DFQATT, CDR2 SNEGSKA (reference sequence). The CDR3 extends over 13 amino acids. In nucleotides, the CDR3 is TGCAGTGCTAGAGGGGACAGGGCCCTCGAAGCTTTCTTT. It is translated as CSARGDRALEAFF.

The V gene is TRBV6-1, the J gene TRBJ1-2; D unresolved. This CDR3 region has 13 residues. The germline V and J ends were trimmed by 7 bases and 5 bases, with 14 bases remaining between them. The germline V gene encodes CDR1 MNHNS and CDR2 SASEGT. DNA for the CDR3: TGTGCCAGCACCTTGGAGACCATATATGGCTACACCTTC. Translation gives CASTLETIYGYTF.

The chain recombines TRBV5-4 with TRBJ1-6, with 8 nucleotides matching TRBD1. The CDR3 extends over 15 amino acids. After removal of 0 bases from V and 8 bases from J, the junction contained 4 bases not matched to a gene. Germline V gene data show CDR1 as SGHNT and CDR2 as YYREEE (reference sequence). CDR3 bases: TGTGCCAGCAGCTTGGCCGCACAGGGGGATTCACCCCTCCACTTT. Its protein product is CASSLAAQGDSPLHF.

There are a few counts of this clonotype. This sequence joins TRBV20-1 and TRBJ2-1; TRBD2 aligns across 9 bases. This CDR3 comprises 15 residues. CDR1 and CDR2 (germline): DFQATT, SNEGSKA (reference sequence). With 3 bases clipped from V and 4 bases from J, the junction kept 7 bases outside the gene matches. The CDR3: CSASDPSGAYNEQFF. Written as DNA, the CDR3 is TGCAGTGCTAGTGACCCTAGCGGGGCTTACAATGAGCAGTTCTTC.

This chain joins TRBV20-1 and TRBJ2-5; D possibly corresponds to TRBD1 (6 bases). Trimming pared 6 bases from V and 2 bases from J, leaving 10 bases between. The CDR3 loop spans 12 amino acids. CDR1 DFQATT and CDR2 SNEGSKA come from the germline V gene (reference sequence). CDR3: CSAAGQQETQYF. The CDR3 DNA sequence: TGCAGTGCAGCCGGACAGCAAGAGACCCAGTACTTC.

The V gene is TRBV11-1, the J gene TRBJ2-3; D ambiguous. Germline lookup yields CDR1 SGHAT and CDR2 FQDESV (reference sequence). This CDR3 spans 12 amino acids. V dropped 8 bases and J dropped 3 bases, with 9 bases sitting between them. CDR3 loop: CASGPETDTQYF. The CDR3 region has the DNA TGTGCCAGCGGGCCCGAGACAGATACGCAGTATTTT. Full variable domain (missing parts from reference TRBV11-1 and TRBJ2-3): EAEVAQSPRYKITEKSQAVAFWCDPISGHATLYWYRQILGQGPELLVQFQDESVVDDSQLPKDRFSAERLKGVDSTLKIQPAELGDSAMYLCASGPETDTQYFGPGTRLTVL.

This chain links TRBV20-1 with TRBJ1-3, with D unresolved. V was cut by 5 bases and J by 8 bases, with 10 bases left in between. Germline-derived CDR1 and CDR2 are DFQATT and SNEGSKA (reference sequence). The CDR3 is 11 residues long. CDR3 in amino acids: CSAPAADTIYF. The CDR3 nucleotides are TGCAGTGCTCCCGCGGCGGACACCATATATTTT.

CDR3 protein: CSAGRGATDTQYF. The CDR3 nucleotides read TGCAGTGCCGGGAGGGGGGCCACAGATACGCAGTATTTT. This sequence joins TRBV20-1 and TRBJ2-3; 8 nucleotides agree with TRBD2. CDR1 is DFQATT, CDR2 SNEGSKA, per germline (reference sequence). This CDR3 is 13 amino acids long. V trimming: 6 bases; J trimming: 2 bases; junction bases outside the gene matches: 4.

This rearrangement joins TRBV7-9 to TRBJ1-2; 7 bases line up with TRBD1. The V gene's germline CDR1 is SEHNR and CDR2 FQNEAQ (reference sequence). Trimming removed 1 base from V and 10 bases from J; junction bases left unmatched: 9. The CDR3 sequence is 14 residues long. The CDR3 DNA sequence: TGTGCCAGCAGCTTAGTTACAGGGGTCATCACCTACACCTTC. Protein product: CASSLVTGVITYTF.

This clonotype has more than one count but fewer than ten. The J gene is TRBJ2-3, the V gene TRBV7-3; 7 bases match TRBD2. The germline V gene has CDR1 SGHTA and CDR2 FQGTGA. The CDR3 has 15 residues. Trimming cost V 1 base and J 0 bases; bases outside gene matches: 1. CDR3 sequence reads: CASSLSSGSTDTQYF. The CDR3 DNA reads TGTGCCAGCAGCTTAAGTAGCGGGAGCACAGATACGCAGTATTTT.

This clonotype was seen a few times. The chain is built from TRBV12-3 or TRBV12-4 and TRBJ1-1; 7 bases align to TRBD1. Trimming took 3 bases from V and 4 from J; bases not matched to a gene: 5. CDR3 length: 14 residues. Here the CDR3 reads CASSLGRGGTEAFF. DNA of the CDR3: TGTGCCAGCAGTTTGGGCAGGGGGGGCACTGAAGCTTTCTTT.

The CDR3 DNA follows: TGTGCCACCAGTGACCCAGGTGGGGACCATTTGGGCAATGAGCAGTTCTTC. It codes for CATSDPGGDHLGNEQFF. The chain combines TRBV24-1 with TRBJ2-1; either TRBD1 or TRBD2 may fit D (5 bases each). Germline V gives CDR1 KGHDR, CDR2 SFDVKD. This CDR3 has 17 residues. V gave up 4 bases and J gave up 6 bases, with 21 bases separating them.

This chain joins TRBV12-3 or TRBV12-4 and TRBJ1-5, with a tentative D call TRBD1 (6 bases). The CDR3 is made up of 15 amino acids. V dropped 6 bases and J dropped 2 bases, with 14 bases sitting between them. As DNA, the CDR3 is TGTGCCAGCAGCCTAACAGGGCTGGGCAATCAGCCCCAGCATTTT. The encoded protein is CASSLTGLGNQPQHF.

This chain connects TRBV18 to TRBJ1-5; 8 bases match TRBD1. This CDR3 has 15 amino acids. The ends lost 4 bases at V and 0 bases at J; junction bases unmatched: 2. Germline assignment: CDR1 KGHSH and CDR2 LQKENI. CDR3 coding DNA: TGTGCCAGCTCACTAGGGACAGGTAGCAATCAGCCCCAGCATTTT. Translation: CASSLGTGSNQPQHF.

In its sample, this clonotype was seen a few times. This rearrangement joins TRBV19 to TRBJ1-1; D is unresolved. The germline CDR1 and CDR2 sequences are LNHDA and SQIVND (reference sequence). The CDR3 length is 13 residues. The V and J ends lost 1 base and 3 bases respectively, with 6 bases between them. CDR3 region: CASSIGRYTEAFF. The DNA of the CDR3 is TGTGCCAGTAGTATAGGCCGTTACACTGAAGCTTTCTTT.

This chain uses TRBV2 with TRBJ2-5, with 11 bases lining up with TRBD2. The length of the CDR3 is 15 residues. The germline V gene encodes CDR1 SNHLY and CDR2 FYNNEI. The junction had 7 bases not matched to a gene; V was cut back by 5 bases and J by 5 bases. The CDR3 DNA reads TGTGCCAGCAGTAATAGACTAGCGGGAAGGGAGACCCAGTACTTC. The encoded protein is CASSNRLAGRETQYF. The whole variable domain, filled in from reference TRBV2 and TRBJ2-5, reads EPEVTQTPSHQVTQMGQEVILRCVPISNHLYFYWYRQILGQKVEFLVSFYNNEISEKSEIFDDQFSVERPDGSNFTLKIRSTKLEDSAMYFCASSNRLAGRETQYFGPGTRLLVL.

This clonotype was recorded a few times. V and J are TRBV10-3 and TRBJ1-2; D is possibly TRBD1 (6 bases). Looked up from germline, CDR1 is ENHRY and CDR2 is SYGVKD. The CDR3 has 14 amino acids. Trimming took 4 bases from V and 8 from J, leaving 17 bases between them. Here the CDR3 DNA reads TGTGCCATCAGTGGTGGAGGCGGGGGCAGGGGCTACACCTTC. It codes for CAISGGGGGRGYTF.

This sequence joins TRBV7-6 and TRBJ1-1; 7 nucleotides match TRBD1. V shed 5 bases, J shed 2 bases, and the junction held 2 bases outside the gene matches. The CDR3 spans 13 residues. Looked up from germline, CDR1 is SGHVS and CDR2 is FNYEAQ. Here the CDR3 reads CASSGTANTEAFF. In DNA form, the CDR3 reads TGTGCCAGCAGCGGGACAGCCAACACTGAAGCTTTCTTT.